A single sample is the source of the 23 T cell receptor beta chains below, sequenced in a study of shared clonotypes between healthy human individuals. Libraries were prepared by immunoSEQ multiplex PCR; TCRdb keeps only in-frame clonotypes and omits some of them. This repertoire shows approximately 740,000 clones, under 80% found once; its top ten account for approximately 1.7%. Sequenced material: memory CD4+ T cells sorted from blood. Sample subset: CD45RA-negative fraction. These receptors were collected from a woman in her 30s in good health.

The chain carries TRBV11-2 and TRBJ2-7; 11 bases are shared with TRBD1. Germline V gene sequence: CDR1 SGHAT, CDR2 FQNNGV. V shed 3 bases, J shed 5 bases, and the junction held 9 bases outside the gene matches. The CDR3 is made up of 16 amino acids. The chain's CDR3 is CASSFQWGTGGHEQYF. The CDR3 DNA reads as TGTGCCAGCAGCTTTCAGTGGGGGACAGGGGGGCACGAGCAGTACTTC.

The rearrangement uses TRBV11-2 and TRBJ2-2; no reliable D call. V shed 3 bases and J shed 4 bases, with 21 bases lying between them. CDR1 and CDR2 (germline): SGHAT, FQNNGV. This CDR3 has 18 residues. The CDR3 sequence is CASSFFLAGLRSTGELFF. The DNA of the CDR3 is TGTGCCAGCAGCTTTTTTCTGGCAGGATTAAGGAGCACCGGGGAGCTGTTTTTT.

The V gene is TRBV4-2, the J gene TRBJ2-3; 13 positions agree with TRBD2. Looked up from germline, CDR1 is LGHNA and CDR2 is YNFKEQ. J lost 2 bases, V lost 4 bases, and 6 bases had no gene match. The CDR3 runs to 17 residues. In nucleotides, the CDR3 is TGTGCCAGCAGCCCCCAGGGACTAGCGGGAACCACAGATACGCAGTATTTT. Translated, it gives CASSPQGLAGTTDTQYF.

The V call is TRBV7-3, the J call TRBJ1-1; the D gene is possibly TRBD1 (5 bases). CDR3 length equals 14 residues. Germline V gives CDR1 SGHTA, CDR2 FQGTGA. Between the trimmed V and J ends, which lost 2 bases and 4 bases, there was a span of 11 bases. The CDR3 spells CASSLHRNPTEAFF. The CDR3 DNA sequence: TGTGCCAGCAGCTTACACAGGAATCCCACTGAAGCTTTCTTT.

CDR3 amino acids: CASSLDRGDEQFF. The CDR3 DNA is TGTGCCAGTAGTTTGGACAGGGGGGATGAGCAGTTCTTC. J is TRBJ2-1 and V is TRBV19; 10 bases map to TRBD1. Germline V lookup: CDR1 LNHDA, CDR2 SQIVND (reference sequence). The CDR3 has 13 residues. Trimming at V came to 5 bases and at J to 8 bases, leaving 3 bases not matched to a gene.

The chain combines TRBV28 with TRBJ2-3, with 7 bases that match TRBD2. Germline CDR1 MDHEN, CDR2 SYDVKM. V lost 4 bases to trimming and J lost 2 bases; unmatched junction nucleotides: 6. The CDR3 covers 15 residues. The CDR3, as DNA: TGTGCCAGCAGTTACCAAGCGGGATCCACAGATACGCAGTATTTT. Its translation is CASSYQAGSTDTQYF.

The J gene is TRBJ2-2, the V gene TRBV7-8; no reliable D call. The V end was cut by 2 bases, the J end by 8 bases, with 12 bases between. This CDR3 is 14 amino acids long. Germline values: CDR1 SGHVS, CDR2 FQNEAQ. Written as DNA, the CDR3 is TGTGCCAGCAGCTTAACAGCCGTCAGGGGGGAGCTGTTTTTT. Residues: CASSLTAVRGELFF.

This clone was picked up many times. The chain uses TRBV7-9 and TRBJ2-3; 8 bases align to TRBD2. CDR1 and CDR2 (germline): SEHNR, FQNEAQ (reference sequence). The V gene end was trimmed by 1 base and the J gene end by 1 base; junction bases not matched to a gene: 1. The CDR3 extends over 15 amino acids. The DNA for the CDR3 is TGTGCCAGCAGCTTAGTACTAGCGGGCACAGATACGCAGTATTTT. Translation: CASSLVLAGTDTQYF.

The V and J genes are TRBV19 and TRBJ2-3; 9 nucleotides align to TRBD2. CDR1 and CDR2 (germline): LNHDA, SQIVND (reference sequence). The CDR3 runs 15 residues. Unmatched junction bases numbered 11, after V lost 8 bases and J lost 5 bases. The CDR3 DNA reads TGTGCCAGTGACCGGGCGGGAGGGCCAGTAGATACGCAGTATTTT. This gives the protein CASDRAGGPVDTQYF.

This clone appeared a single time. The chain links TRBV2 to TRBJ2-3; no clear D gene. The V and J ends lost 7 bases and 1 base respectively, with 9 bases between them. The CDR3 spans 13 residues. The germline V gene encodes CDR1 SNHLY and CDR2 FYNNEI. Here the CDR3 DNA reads TGTGCCAGCACGTCAGATGGCACAGATACGCAGTATTTT. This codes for CASTSDGTDTQYF.

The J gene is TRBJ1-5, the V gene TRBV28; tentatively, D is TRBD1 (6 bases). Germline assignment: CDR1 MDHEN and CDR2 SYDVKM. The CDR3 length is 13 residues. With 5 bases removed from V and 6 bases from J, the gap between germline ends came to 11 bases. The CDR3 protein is CASSPGGPQPQHF. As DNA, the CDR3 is TGTGCCAGCAGTCCCGGGGGGCCTCAGCCCCAGCATTTT.

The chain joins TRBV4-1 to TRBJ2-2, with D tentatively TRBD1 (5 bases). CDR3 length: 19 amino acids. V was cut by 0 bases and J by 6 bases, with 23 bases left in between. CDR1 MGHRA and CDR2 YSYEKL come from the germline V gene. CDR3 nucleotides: TGCGCCAGCAGCCAAGATAGGTCCCGATCAGGGCCAAGGCCCGGGGAGCTGTTTTTT. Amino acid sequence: CASSQDRSRSGPRPGELFF.

The CDR3 reads CASSTHSGRSGEQYF. The DNA of the CDR3 is TGTGCCAGCAGCACTCATTCAGGAAGGTCTGGAGAGCAGTACTTC. This chain links TRBV28 with TRBJ2-7; unclear D gene. The CDR3 has 15 amino acids. The ends were cut back, 6 bases at V and 7 bases at J, with 22 bases in the middle. Germline-derived CDR1 and CDR2 are MDHEN and SYDVKM.

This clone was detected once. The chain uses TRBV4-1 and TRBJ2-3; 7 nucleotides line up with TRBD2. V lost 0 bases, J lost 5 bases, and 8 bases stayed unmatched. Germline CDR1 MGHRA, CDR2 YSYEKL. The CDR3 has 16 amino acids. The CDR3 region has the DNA TGCGCCAGCAGCCAAGAACCTCCTAGCGGAAGAGATACGCAGTATTTT. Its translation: CASSQEPPSGRDTQYF.

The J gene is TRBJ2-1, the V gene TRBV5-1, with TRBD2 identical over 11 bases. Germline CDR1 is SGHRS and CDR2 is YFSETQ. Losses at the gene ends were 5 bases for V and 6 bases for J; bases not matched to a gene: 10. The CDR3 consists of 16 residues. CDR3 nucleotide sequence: TGCGCCAGCAGTCCCGCCTGGGGACTAGCGGTCAATGAGCAGTTCTTC. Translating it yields CASSPAWGLAVNEQFF.

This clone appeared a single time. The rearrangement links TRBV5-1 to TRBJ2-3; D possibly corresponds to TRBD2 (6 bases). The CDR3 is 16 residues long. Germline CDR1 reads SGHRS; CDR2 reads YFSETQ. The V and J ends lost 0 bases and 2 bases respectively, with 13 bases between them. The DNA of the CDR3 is TGCGCCAGCAGCTTGGAGGGGAGGCCAGACACAGATACGCAGTATTTT. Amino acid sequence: CASSLEGRPDTDTQYF.

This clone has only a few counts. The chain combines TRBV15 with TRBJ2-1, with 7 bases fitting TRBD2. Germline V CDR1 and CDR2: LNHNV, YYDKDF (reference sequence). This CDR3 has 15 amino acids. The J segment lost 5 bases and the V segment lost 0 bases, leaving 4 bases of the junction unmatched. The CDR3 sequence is CATSREGLRHNEQFF. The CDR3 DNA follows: TGTGCCACCAGCAGAGAGGGACTACGACACAATGAGCAGTTCTTC.

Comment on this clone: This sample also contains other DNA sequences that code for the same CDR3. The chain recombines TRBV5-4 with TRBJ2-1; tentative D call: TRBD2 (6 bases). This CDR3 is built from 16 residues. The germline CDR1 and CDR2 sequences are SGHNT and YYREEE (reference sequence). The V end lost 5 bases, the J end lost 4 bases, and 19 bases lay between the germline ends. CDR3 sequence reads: CASSLGGGGSYNEQFF. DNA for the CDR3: TGTGCCAGCAGTCTTGGGGGAGGCGGTAGTTACAATGAGCAGTTCTTC.

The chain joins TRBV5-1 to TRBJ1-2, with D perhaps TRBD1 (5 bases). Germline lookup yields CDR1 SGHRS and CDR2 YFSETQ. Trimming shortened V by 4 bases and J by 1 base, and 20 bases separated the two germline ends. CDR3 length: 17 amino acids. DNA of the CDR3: TGCGCCAGCAGCCCGGGCAGGGTGCACGGTCTTAACTATGGCTACACCTTC. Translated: CASSPGRVHGLNYGYTF.

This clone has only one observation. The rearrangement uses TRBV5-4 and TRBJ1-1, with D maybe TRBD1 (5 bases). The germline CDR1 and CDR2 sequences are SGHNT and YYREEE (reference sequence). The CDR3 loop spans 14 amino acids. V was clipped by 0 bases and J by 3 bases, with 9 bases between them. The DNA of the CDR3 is TGTGCCAGCAGCTTGGAGGGGAAGCACACTGAAGCTTTCTTT. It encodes CASSLEGKHTEAFF.

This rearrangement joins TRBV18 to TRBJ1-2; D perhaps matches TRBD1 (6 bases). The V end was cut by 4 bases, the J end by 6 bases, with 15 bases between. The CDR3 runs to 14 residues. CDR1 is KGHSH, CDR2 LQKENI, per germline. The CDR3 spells CASSHSDSVHGYTF. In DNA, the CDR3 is TGTGCCAGCTCACACTCGGACAGCGTTCATGGCTACACCTTC.

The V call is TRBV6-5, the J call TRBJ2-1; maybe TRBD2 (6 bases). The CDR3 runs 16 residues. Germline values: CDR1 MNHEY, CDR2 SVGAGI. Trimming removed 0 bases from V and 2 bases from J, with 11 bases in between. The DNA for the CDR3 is TGTGCCAGCAGTTACTCACTAGCCGCGACCTACAATGAGCAGTTCTTC. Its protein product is CASSYSLAATYNEQFF.

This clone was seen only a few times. The CDR3 DNA reads as TGTGCCAGCAGCCAAGCAGGGATCCGGGTCTCTAATGAAAAACTGTTTTTT. This encodes CASSQAGIRVSNEKLFF. The chain is built from TRBV4-2 and TRBJ1-4; possibly TRBD1 for D (5 bases). The CDR3 sequence is 17 residues long. The V end was cut by 1 base, the J end by 3 bases, with 15 bases between. Germline loops: CDR1 LGHNA, CDR2 YNFKEQ.